This T cell receptor (beta chain) came from a study of blood T cell repertoires in COVID-19. Whole-study context: In each case, the material was cDNA or gDNA derived from T cells, B-cell-depleted T cells, or PBMCs.

Germline assignment: CDR1 SGHDT and CDR2 YYEEEE. The trim removed 1 base at V and 6 bases at J, leaving 11 bases unmatched. CDR3 size: 17 residues. The age range of participants was 18 to 89 years, with residence in about 25 US areas. Cohort 3 recovered donors had two negative PCRs, clearance, or symptom resolution. Generated by immunoSEQ multiplex PCR, the TCRdb table keeps only in-frame clones and is missing some. Counted here are about 190,000 clones, around 85% occurring once; the ten biggest clones make up 2.5% to 3.5%. This clonotype was obtained from a woman aged 30 to 39 who had recovered from COVID-19. The rearrangement uses TRBV5-6 and TRBJ2-7; TRBD2 matches 12 bases. Source material: PBMCs or T cells enriched from blood (not recorded which). Here the CDR3 reads CASSLYRTSGIIVEQYF. The CDR3 DNA reads TGTGCCAGCAGCTTGTATAGGACTAGCGGGATCATTGTCGAGCAGTACTTC.